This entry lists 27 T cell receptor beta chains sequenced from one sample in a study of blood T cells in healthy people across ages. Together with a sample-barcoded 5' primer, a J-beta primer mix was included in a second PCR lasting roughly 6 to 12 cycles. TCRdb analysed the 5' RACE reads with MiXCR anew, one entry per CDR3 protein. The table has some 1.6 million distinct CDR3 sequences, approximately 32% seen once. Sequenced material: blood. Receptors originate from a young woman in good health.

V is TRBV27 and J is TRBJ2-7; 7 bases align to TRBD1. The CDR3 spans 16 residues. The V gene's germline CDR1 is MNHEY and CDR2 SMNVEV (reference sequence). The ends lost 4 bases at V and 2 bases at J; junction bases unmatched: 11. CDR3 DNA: TGTGCCAGCAGTTCCCGAGCCGGGACAGTAACCTACGAGCAGTACTTC. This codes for CASSSRAGTVTYEQYF.

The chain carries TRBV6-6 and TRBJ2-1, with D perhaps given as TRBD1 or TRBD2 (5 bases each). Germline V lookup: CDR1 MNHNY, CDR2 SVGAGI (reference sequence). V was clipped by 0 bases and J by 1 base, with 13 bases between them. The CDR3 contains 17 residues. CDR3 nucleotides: TGTGCCAGCAGTTACTCATCCAGGGACCCATCCTACAATGAGCAGTTCTTC. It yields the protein CASSYSSRDPSYNEQFF.

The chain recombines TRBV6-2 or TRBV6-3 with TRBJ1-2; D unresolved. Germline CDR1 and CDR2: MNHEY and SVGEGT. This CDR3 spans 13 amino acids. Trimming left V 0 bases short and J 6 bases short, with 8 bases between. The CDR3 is CASSYSQADGYTF. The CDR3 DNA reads TGTGCCAGCAGTTACTCGCAGGCGGATGGCTACACCTTC.

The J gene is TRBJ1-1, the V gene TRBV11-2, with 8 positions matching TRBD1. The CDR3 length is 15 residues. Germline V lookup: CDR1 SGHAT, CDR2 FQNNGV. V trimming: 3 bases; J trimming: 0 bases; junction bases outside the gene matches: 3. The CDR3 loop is CASSFRGPMNTEAFF. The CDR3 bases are TGTGCCAGCAGCTTCAGGGGGCCTATGAACACTGAAGCTTTCTTT.

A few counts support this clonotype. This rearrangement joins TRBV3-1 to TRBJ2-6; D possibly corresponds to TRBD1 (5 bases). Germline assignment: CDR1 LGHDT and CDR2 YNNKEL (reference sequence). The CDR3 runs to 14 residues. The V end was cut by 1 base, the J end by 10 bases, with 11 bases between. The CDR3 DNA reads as TGTGCCAGCAGCCAAGCAAAGACAGCAAACGTCCTGACTTTC. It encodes CASSQAKTANVLTF.

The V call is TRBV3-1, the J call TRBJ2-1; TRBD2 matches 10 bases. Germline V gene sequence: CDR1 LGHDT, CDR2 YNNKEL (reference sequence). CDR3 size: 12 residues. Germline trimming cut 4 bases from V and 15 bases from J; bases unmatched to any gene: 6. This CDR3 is CASSPTSGIWFF. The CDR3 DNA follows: TGTGCCAGCAGCCCAACTAGCGGGATTTGGTTCTTC.

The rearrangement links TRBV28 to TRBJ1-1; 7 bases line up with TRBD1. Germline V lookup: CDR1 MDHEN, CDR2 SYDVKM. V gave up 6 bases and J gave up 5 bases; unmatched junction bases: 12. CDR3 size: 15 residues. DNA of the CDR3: TGTGCCAGCAGCCACTCAACGCGACAGGGAACTGAAGCTTTCTTT. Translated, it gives CASSHSTRQGTEAFF.

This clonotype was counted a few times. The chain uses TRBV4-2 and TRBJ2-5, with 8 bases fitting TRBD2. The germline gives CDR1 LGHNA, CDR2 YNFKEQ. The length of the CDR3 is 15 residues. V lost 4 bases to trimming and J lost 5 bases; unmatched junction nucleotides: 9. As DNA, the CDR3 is TGTGCCAGCAGCCGAGAGCGGGGGCCCAGGGAGACCCAGTACTTC. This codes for CASSRERGPRETQYF.

The chain's CDR3 is CASSGASTGIRSYEQYF. Written as DNA, the CDR3 is TGTGCCAGCAGCGGGGCCTCGACAGGGATACGCTCCTACGAGCAGTACTTC. This chain joins TRBV13 and TRBJ2-7; 7 positions agree with TRBD1. Germline-derived CDR1 and CDR2 are PRHDT and FYEKMQ (reference sequence). V lost 5 bases to trimming and J lost 0 bases; unmatched junction nucleotides: 13. The CDR3 runs 17 residues.

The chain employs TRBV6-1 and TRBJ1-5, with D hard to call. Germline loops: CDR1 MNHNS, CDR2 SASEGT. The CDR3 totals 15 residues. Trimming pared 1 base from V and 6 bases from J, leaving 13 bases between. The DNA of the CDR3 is TGTGCCAGCAGTGAAGTTCACGGTGGAGGTCAGCCCCAGCATTTT. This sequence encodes CASSEVHGGGQPQHF.

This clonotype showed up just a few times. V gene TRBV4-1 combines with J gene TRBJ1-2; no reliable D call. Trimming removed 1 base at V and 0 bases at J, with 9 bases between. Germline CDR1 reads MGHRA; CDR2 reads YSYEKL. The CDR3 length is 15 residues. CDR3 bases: TGCGCCAGCAGCCAAGTCGTGGGGTCTAACTATGGCTACACCTTC. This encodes CASSQVVGSNYGYTF.

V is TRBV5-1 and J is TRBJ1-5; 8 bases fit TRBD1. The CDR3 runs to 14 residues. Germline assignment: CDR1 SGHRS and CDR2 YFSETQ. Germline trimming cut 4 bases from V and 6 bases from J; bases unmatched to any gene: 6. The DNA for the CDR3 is TGCGCCAGCAGCCAGGGGGCGCAGGGTCAGCCCCAGCATTTT. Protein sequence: CASSQGAQGQPQHF.

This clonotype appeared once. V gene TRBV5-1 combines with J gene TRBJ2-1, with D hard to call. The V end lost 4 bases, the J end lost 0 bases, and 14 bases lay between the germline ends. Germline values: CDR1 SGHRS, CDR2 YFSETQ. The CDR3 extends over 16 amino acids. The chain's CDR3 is CASSPSSDPSYNEQFF. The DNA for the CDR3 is TGCGCCAGCAGCCCATCGAGCGACCCCTCCTACAATGAGCAGTTCTTC.

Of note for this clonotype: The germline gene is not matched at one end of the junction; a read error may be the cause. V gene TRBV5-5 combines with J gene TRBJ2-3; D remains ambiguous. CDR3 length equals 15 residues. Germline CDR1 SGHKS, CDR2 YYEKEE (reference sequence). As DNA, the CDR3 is TGTGCCGGCAGCTTGTCTGGGCCCAGGACAGATACGCAGTATTTT. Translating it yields CAGSLSGPRTDTQYF.

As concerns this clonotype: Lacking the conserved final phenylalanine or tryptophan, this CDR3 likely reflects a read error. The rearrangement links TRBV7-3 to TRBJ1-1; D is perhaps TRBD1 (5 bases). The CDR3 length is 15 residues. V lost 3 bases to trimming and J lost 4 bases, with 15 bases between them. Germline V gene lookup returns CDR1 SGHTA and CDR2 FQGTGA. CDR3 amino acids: CASSFNSGGSTEAFY. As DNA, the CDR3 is TGTGCCAGCAGCTTCAATTCCGGGGGGAGCACTGAAGCTTTCTAT.

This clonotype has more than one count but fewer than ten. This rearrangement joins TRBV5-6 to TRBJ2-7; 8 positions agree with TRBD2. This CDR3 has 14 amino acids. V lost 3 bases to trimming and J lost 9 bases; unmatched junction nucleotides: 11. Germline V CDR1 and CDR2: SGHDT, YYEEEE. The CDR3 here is CASSWSTSVGRQYF. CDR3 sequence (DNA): TGTGCCAGCAGCTGGTCGACTAGCGTCGGAAGGCAGTACTTC.

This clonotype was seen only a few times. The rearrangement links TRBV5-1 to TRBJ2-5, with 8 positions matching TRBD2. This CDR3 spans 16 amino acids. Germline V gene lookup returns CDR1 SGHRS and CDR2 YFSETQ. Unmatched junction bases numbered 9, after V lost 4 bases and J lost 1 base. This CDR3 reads CASSGLAGKTQETQYF. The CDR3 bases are TGCGCCAGCAGCGGGTTAGCGGGAAAGACCCAAGAGACCCAGTACTTC. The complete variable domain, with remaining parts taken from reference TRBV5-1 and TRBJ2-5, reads KAGVTQTPRYLIKTRGQQVTLSCSPISGHRSVSWYQQTPGQGLQFLFEYFSETQRNKGNFPGRFSGRQFSNSRSEMNVSTLELGDSALYLCASSGLAGKTQETQYFGPGTRLLVL.

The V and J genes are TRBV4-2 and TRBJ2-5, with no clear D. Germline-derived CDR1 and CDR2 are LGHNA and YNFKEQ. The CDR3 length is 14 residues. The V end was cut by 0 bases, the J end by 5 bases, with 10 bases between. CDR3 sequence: CASSQERLEETQYF. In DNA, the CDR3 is TGTGCCAGCAGCCAAGAACGGCTAGAGGAGACCCAGTACTTC.

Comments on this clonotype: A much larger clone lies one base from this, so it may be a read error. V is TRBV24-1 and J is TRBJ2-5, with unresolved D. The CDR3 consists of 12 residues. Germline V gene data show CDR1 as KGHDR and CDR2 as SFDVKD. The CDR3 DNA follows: TGTGCCACCAGTGGTTTGGAGCAGACCCAGTACTTC. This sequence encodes CATSGLEQTQYF.

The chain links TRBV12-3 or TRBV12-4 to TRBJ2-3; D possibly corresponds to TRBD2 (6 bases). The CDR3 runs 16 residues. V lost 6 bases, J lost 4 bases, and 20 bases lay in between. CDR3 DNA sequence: TGTGCCAGCAGCCCTGGGCCGGGACTTAGCGCAGATACGCAGTATTTT. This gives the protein CASSPGPGLSADTQYF.

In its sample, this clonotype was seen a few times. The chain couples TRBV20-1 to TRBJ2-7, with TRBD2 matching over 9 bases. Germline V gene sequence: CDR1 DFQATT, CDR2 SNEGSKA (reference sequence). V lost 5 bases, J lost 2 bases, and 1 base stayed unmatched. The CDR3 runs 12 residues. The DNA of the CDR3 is TGCAGTGCTCCTAGCGGGACCTACGAGCAGTACTTC. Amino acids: CSAPSGTYEQYF.

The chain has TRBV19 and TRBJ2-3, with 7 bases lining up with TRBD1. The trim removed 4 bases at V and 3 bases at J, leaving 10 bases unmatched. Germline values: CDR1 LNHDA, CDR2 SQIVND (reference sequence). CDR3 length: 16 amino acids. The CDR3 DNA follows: TGTGCCAGTAGTACCGACAGGGCCGAGGGAACAGATACGCAGTATTTT. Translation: CASSTDRAEGTDTQYF.

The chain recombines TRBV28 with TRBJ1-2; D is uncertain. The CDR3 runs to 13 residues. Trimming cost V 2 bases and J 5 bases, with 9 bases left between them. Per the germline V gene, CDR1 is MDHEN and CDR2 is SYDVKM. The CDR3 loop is CASSLSSSYGYTF. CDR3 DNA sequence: TGTGCCAGCAGTTTAAGCAGCTCTTATGGCTACACCTTC.

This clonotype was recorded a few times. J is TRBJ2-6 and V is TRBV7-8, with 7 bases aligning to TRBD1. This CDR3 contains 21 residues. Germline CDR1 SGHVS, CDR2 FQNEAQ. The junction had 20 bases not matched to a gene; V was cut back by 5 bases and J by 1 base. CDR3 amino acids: CASSPFLGQQEYVSGANVLTF. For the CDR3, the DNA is TGTGCCAGCAGCCCTTTCCTGGGACAGCAAGAATATGTTTCTGGGGCCAACGTCCTGACTTTC.

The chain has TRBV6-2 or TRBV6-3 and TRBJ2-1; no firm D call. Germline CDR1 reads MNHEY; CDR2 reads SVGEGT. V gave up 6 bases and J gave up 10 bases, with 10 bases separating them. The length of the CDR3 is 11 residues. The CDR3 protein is CASRRTEEQFF. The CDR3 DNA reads TGTGCCAGCAGGAGGACCGAGGAGCAGTTCTTC.

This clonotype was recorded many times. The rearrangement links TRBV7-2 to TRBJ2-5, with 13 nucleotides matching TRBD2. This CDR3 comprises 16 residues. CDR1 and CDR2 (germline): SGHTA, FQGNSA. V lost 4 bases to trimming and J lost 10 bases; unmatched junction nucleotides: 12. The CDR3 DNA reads TGTGCCAGCAGCTCCGGAACTAGCGGGAGGGGGCGTGACCAGTACTTC. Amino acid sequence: CASSSGTSGRGRDQYF.

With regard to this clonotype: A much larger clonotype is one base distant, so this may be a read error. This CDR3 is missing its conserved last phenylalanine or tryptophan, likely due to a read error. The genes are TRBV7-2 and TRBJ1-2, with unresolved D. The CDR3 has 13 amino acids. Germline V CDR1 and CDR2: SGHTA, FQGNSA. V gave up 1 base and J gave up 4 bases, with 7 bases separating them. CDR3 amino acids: CASSLDNVYGYTC. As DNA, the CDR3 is TGTGCCAGCAGCTTAGACAATGTCTATGGCTACACCTGC.